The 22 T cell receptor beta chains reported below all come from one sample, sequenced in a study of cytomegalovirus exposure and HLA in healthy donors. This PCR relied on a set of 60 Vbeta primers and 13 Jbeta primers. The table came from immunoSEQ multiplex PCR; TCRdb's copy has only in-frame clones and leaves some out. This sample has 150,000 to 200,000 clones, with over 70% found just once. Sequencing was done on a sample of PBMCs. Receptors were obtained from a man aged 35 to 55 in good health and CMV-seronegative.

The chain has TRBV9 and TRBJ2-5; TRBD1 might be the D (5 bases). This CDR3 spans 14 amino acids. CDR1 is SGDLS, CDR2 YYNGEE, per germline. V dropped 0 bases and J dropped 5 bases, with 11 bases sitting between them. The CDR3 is CASSVDLGLETQYF. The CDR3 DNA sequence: TGTGCCAGCAGCGTAGATTTGGGGCTGGAGACCCAGTACTTC.

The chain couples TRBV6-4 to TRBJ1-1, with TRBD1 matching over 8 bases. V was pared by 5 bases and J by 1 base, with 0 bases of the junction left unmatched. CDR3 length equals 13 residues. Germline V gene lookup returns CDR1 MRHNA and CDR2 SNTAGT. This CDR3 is CASSTGGNTEAFF. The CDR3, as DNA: TGTGCCAGCAGTACAGGGGGGAACACTGAAGCTTTCTTT.

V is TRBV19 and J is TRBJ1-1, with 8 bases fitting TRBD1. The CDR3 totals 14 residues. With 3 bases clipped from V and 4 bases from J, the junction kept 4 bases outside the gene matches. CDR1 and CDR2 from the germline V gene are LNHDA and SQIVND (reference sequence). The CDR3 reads CASSIQGAFTEAFF. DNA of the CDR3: TGTGCCAGTAGTATTCAGGGGGCTTTCACTGAAGCTTTCTTT.

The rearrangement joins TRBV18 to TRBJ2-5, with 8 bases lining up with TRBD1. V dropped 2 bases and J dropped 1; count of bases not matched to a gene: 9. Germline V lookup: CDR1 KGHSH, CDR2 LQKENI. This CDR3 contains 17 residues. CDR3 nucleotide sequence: TGTGCCAGCTCACCAAGCAGCAGGGGGCATCTCCAAGAGACCCAGTACTTC. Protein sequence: CASSPSSRGHLQETQYF.

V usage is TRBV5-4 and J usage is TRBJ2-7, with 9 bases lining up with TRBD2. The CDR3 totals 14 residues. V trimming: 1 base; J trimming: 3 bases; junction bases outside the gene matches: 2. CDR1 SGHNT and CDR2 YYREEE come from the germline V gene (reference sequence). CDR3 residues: CASSLSAGGYEQYF. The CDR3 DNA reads TGTGCCAGCAGCTTGTCAGCGGGGGGCTACGAGCAGTACTTC.

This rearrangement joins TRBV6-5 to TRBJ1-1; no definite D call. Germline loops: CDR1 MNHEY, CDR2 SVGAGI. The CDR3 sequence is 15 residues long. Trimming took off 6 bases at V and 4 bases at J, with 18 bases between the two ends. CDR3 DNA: TGTGCCAGCAGCGGAACGGGGTTTTGGTCCACTGAAGCTTTCTTT. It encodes CASSGTGFWSTEAFF.

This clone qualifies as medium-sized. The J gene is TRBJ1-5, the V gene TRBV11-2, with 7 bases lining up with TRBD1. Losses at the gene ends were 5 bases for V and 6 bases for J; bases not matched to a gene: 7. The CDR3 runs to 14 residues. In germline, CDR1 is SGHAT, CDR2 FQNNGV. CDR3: CASSPTGVGQPQHF. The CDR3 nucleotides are TGTGCCAGCAGCCCAACAGGGGTTGGTCAGCCCCAGCATTTT.

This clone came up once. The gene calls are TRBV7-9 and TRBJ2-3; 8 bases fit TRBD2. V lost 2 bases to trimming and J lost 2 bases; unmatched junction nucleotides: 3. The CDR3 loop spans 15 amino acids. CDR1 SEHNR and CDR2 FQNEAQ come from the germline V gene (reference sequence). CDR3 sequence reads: CASSLRRGDTDTQYF. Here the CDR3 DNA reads TGTGCCAGCAGCTTAAGGCGGGGGGACACAGATACGCAGTATTTT.

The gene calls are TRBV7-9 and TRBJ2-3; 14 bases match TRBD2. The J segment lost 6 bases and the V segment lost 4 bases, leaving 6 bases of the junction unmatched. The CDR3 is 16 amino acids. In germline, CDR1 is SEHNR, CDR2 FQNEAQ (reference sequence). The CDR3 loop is CASSSGTSGRVDTQYF. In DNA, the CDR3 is TGTGCCAGCAGCTCCGGGACTAGCGGGAGAGTGGATACGCAGTATTTT.

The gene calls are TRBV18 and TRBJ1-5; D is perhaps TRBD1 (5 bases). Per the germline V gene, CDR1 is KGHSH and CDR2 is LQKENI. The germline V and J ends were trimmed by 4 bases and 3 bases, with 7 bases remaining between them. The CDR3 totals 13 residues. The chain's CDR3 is CASSQGNNQPQHF. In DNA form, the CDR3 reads TGTGCCAGCTCACAGGGGAACAATCAGCCCCAGCATTTT.

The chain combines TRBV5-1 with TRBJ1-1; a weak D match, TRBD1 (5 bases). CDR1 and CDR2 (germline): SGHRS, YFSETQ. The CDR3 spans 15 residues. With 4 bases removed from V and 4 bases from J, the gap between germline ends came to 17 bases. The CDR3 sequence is CASSTAGLPGTEAFF. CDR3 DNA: TGCGCCAGCAGCACCGCGGGGCTTCCTGGCACTGAAGCTTTCTTT. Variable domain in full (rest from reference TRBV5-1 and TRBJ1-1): KAGVTQTPRYLIKTRGQQVTLSCSPISGHRSVSWYQQTPGQGLQFLFEYFSETQRNKGNFPGRFSGRQFSNSRSEMNVSTLELGDSALYLCASSTAGLPGTEAFFGQGTRLTVV.

The CDR3 here is CASSVKDTGAYEQYF. The DNA for the CDR3 is TGTGCCAGCAGCGTTAAGGACACAGGGGCCTACGAGCAGTACTTC. The chain joins TRBV7-2 to TRBJ2-7; 7 bases line up with TRBD1. The V gene end was trimmed by 5 bases and the J gene end by 2 bases; junction bases not matched to a gene: 9. The CDR3 extends over 15 amino acids. CDR1 and CDR2 from the germline V gene are SGHTA and FQGNSA.

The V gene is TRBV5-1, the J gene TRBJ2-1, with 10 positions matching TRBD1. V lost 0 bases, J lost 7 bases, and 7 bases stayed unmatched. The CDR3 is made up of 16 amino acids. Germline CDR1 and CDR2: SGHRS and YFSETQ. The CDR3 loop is CASSLDGQGGGNEQFF. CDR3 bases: TGCGCCAGCAGCTTGGATGGACAGGGGGGAGGGAATGAGCAGTTCTTC.

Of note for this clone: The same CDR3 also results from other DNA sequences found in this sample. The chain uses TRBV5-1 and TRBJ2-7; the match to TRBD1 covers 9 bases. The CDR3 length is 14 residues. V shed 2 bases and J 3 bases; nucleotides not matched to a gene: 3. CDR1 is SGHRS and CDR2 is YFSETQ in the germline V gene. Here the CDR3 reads CASSLLDRGYEQYF. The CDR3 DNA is TGCGCCAGCAGCTTATTGGACAGGGGCTACGAGCAGTACTTC.

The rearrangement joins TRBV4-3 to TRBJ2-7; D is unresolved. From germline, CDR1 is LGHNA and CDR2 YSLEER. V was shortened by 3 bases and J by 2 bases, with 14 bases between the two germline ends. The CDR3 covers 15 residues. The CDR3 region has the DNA TGCGCCAGCAGCCACATCTCGACACCACCCTACGAGCAGTACTTC. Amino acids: CASSHISTPPYEQYF.

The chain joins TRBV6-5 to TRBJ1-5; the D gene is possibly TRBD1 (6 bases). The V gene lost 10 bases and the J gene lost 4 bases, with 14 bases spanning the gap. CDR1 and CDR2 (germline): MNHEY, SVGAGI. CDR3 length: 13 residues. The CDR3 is CATRGGGNQPQHF. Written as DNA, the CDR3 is TGTGCCACCAGGGGAGGTGGGAATCAGCCCCAGCATTTT.

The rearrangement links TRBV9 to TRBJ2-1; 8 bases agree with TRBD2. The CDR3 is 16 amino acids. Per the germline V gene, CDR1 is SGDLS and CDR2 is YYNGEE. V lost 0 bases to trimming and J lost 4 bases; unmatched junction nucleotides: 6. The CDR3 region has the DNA TGTGCCAGCAGCGTAGTTCGTCGGGGGGGTTACAATGAGCAGTTCTTC. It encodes CASSVVRRGGYNEQFF.

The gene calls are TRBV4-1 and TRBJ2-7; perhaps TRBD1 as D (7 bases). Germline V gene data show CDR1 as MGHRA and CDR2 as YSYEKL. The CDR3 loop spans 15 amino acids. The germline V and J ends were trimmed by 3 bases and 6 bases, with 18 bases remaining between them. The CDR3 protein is CASSQGSRGDSEQYF. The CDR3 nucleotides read TGCGCCAGCAGCCAGGGGAGCAGGGGGGACAGCGAGCAGTACTTC.

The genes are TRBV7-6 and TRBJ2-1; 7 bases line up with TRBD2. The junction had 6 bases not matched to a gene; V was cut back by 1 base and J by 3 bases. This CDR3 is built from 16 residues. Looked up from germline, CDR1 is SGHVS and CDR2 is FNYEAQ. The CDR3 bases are TGTGCCAGCAGCTTAGGTGGGGGGGTCGGCTACAATGAGCAGTTCTTC. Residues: CASSLGGGVGYNEQFF. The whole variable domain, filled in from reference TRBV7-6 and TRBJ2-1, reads GAGVSQSPRYKVTKRGQDVALRCDPISGHVSLYWYRQALGQGPEFLTYFNYEAQQDKSGLPNDRFSAERPEGSISTLTIQRTEQRDSAMYRCASSLGGGVGYNEQFFGPGTRLTVL.

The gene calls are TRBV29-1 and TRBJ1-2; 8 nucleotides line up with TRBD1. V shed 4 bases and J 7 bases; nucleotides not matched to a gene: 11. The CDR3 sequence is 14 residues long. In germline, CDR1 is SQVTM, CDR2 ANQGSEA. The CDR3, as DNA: TGCAGCGTTGGTCCTCGAAACAGGGGGGGTGGCTACACCTTC. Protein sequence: CSVGPRNRGGGYTF.

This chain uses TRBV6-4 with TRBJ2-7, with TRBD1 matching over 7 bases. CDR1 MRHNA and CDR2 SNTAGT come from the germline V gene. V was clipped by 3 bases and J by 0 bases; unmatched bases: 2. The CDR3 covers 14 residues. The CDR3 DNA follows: TGTGCCAGCAGTGAATGGGACAGCTCCTACGAGCAGTACTTC. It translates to CASSEWDSSYEQYF.

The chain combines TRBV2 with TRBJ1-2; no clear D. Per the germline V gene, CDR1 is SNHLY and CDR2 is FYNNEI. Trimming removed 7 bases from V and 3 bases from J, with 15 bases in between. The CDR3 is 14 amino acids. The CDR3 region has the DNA TGTGCCAGCACTAGACCGCCGCCCGACTATGGCTACACCTTC. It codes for CASTRPPPDYGYTF.